The rows below give T cell receptor beta chains drawn from one sample of a study of T cells in Graves' hyperthyroidism and ophthalmopathy. TCRdb redid the calling of the multiplex PCR reads with MiXCR, one entry per CDR3 protein. The table shows hundreds of thousands of distinct CDR3 sequences, with 14% occurring only once. Sequencing used blood. The receptors were gathered from a woman aged 50 to 65 with Graves' ophthalmopathy. Both conserved end residues are part of each CDR3. A D gene is named only where the DNA matches it firmly. A clone size is listed for some rows: how often the clone was seen (once, few, many), or a class if it is expanded.

j_gene	abundance	v_gene	d_gene	CDR3aa	CDR3nt
TRBJ2-5	few	TRBV6-2/TRBV6-3	NA	CASSYVSAETQYF	TGTGCCAGCAGTTACGTTAGCGCAGAGACCCAGTACTTC
TRBJ1-3	NA	TRBV7-2	NA	CASSLAPGKEGNTIYF	TGTGCCAGCAGCTTAGCACCGGGCAAGGAGGGAAACACCATATATTTT
TRBJ1-5	NA	TRBV18	NA	CASSPPGGEQPQHF	TGTGCCAGCTCACCACCAGGGGGGGAACAGCCCCAGCATTTT
TRBJ2-1	NA	TRBV7-3	TRBD1	CASSPDRADNEQFF	TGTGCCAGCAGCCCCGACAGGGCCGACAATGAGCAGTTCTTC
TRBJ2-7	many	TRBV30	NA	CAWRAPGNEQYF	TGTGCCTGGAGGGCCCCGGGGAACGAGCAGTACTTC
TRBJ2-7	many	TRBV20-1	NA	CSAQDPELNTYEQYF	TGCAGTGCTCAAGACCCCGAACTGAATACCTACGAGCAGTACTTC
TRBJ2-2	NA	TRBV20-1	NA	CGQREVTGELFF	TGTGGACAGCGCGAGGTCACCGGGGAGCTGTTTTTT
TRBJ1-5	NA	TRBV20-1	NA	CSAGQREGSYNQPQHF	TGCAGTGCCGGACAGCGGGAGGGGTCGTACAATCAGCCCCAGCATTTT
TRBJ2-1	many	TRBV30	TRBD2	CAWSVPSGSPYNEQFF	TGTGCCTGGAGTGTACCGAGCGGGAGTCCTTACAATGAGCAGTTCTTC
TRBJ2-7	many	TRBV28	NA	CASSFSNRGTYEQYF	TGTGCCAGCAGTTTTTCTAATCGGGGGACCTACGAGCAGTACTTC
TRBJ2-5	many	TRBV7-9	NA	CASSQYGGSEETQYF	TGTGCCAGCAGCCAGTACGGCGGCAGTGAAGAGACCCAGTACTTC
TRBJ2-2	NA	TRBV28	NA	CASSLSGGPPGELFF	TGTGCCAGCAGTTTGAGCGGAGGGCCCCCCGGGGAGCTGTTTTTT
TRBJ1-5	few	TRBV6-1	NA	CASTNGGLGQPQHF	TGTGCCAGCACCAATGGGGGGCTCGGGCAGCCCCAGCATTTT
TRBJ2-3	few	TRBV24-1	TRBD2	CATSDSRGTDTQYF	TGTGCCACCAGCGACTCGCGGGGGACAGATACGCAGTATTTT
TRBJ1-1	many	TRBV20-1	NA	CSARDRQAMNTEAFF	TGCAGTGCTAGAGATCGACAGGCAATGAACACTGAAGCTTTCTTT
TRBJ2-2	many	TRBV4-3	NA	CASSRNRVTGELFF	TGCGCCAGCAGCCGGAACAGGGTCACCGGGGAGCTGTTTTTT
TRBJ1-2	many	TRBV14	NA	CASSAIDNYGYTF	TGTGCCAGCAGTGCCATTGATAACTATGGCTACACCTTC
TRBJ2-1	NA	TRBV20-1	TRBD2	CSARDLQREADEQFF	TGCAGTGCTAGAGATCTCCAGCGGGAGGCTGATGAGCAGTTCTTC
TRBJ2-7	few	TRBV2	NA	CASSGWGYEQYF	TGTGCCAGCAGTGGTTGGGGATACGAGCAGTACTTC
TRBJ1-1	many	TRBV6-2/TRBV6-3	TRBD1	CASSYSPRQGVFLNTEAFF	TGTGCCAGCAGTTACTCCCCAAGACAGGGAGTATTCCTGAACACTGAAGCTTTCTTT
TRBJ1-1	NA	TRBV7-3	NA	CASSLMDRGTEAFF	TGTGCCAGCAGCTTAATGGACCGGGGGACTGAAGCTTTCTTT
TRBJ1-2	NA	TRBV19	TRBD1	CASRKQGYGYTF	TGTGCCAGTAGGAAACAGGGGTATGGCTACACCTTC
TRBJ2-7	NA	TRBV12-5	NA	CASGLVSARGGNEQYF	TGTGCTAGTGGTTTGGTATCCGCGCGGGGCGGTAACGAGCAGTACTTC
TRBJ2-7	NA	TRBV6-2/TRBV6-3	NA	CASSHPSDLLWYEQYF	TGTGCCAGCAGTCACCCTAGCGACCTTTTGTGGTACGAGCAGTACTTC
TRBJ1-5	NA	TRBV3-2	NA	CASSQDLKDSNSNQPQHF	TGTGCCAGCAGCCAAGATTTGAAGGACAGTAATAGCAATCAGCCCCAGCATTTT
TRBJ2-1	many	TRBV7-9	NA	CASSLAVMYEQFF	TGTGCCAGCAGCTTAGCGGTTATGTATGAGCAGTTCTTC
TRBJ1-1	NA	TRBV6-5	NA	CASSYGRLLLNTEAFF	TGTGCCAGCAGTTACGGTCGACTTCTACTGAACACTGAAGCTTTCTTT
TRBJ2-7	many	TRBV29-1	TRBD1	CSVVTGTYEQYF	TGCAGCGTGGTGACAGGGACCTACGAGCAGTACTTC
TRBJ2-7	many	TRBV12-3/TRBV12-4	NA	CASSSISREQYF	TGTGCCAGCAGTTCGATAAGCAGGGAGCAGTACTTC
TRBJ2-7	NA	TRBV10-3	TRBD1	CAISDRDREGYEQYF	TGTGCCATCAGTGATAGGGACAGGGAAGGCTACGAGCAGTACTTC
TRBJ2-4	NA	TRBV7-9	TRBD1	CASSPQQGGKDIQYF	TGTGCCAGCAGCCCCCAACAGGGGGGCAAAGACATTCAGTACTTC
TRBJ1-2	many	TRBV20-1	TRBD1	CSARSRQGYGYTF	TGCAGTGCTAGATCAAGACAGGGGTATGGCTACACCTTC
TRBJ2-5	many	TRBV20-1	NA	CSARDGKRIQETQYF	TGCAGTGCTAGAGATGGGAAGCGGATCCAAGAGACCCAGTACTTC
TRBJ2-7	many	TRBV27	NA	CASSLTGFGREEQYF	TGTGCCAGCAGTTTAACAGGGTTCGGGCGAGAAGAGCAGTACTTC
TRBJ2-3	many	TRBV28	TRBD2	CASSFWAGAQDTQYF	TGTGCCAGCAGTTTTTGGGCGGGAGCACAAGATACGCAGTATTTT
TRBJ2-1	many	TRBV11-1	TRBD1	CASSINQGANEQFF	TGTGCCAGCAGCATAAATCAGGGGGCGAATGAGCAGTTCTTC
TRBJ2-7	NA	TRBV20-1	NA	CSARPGVGYEQYF	TGCAGTGCGCGGCCGGGGGTCGGCTACGAGCAGTACTTC
TRBJ1-5	many	TRBV30	TRBD1	CAFDRASNQPQHF	TGTGCCTTCGACAGGGCGAGCAATCAGCCCCAGCATTTT